Detailed here is one T cell receptor (beta chain). Its antigen remains unidentified. The data were taken from a study of cytomegalovirus exposure and HLA in healthy donors. Overall study results and limits: Earlier results showed most TCR beta V segments being productive about 87% or about 30% of the time.

Primers for the PCR totalled 60 Vbeta and 13 Jbeta. Here immunoSEQ multiplex PCR was the method, and the copy in TCRdb shows in-frame clones only, minus some. The sample includes 150,000 to 200,000 clones, 70% to 85% of them seen just once. Trimming at V came to 5 bases and at J to 7 bases, leaving 7 bases not matched to a gene. The germline V gene encodes CDR1 SNHLY and CDR2 FYNNEI. CDR3 size: 13 residues. This chain joins TRBV2 and TRBJ1-2; 7 bases are a match to TRBD1. This TCR was recovered from a man younger than 30 in good health and CMV-seronegative. Input material: PBMCs. The CDR3 reads CASSRDRDGGYTF. The CDR3 DNA is TGTGCCAGCAGTAGAGACAGGGACGGTGGCTACACCTTC.